This passage covers 29 T cell receptor beta chains from one sample sequenced in a study of cytomegalovirus exposure and HLA in healthy donors. It was with 60 Vbeta and 13 Jbeta primers that the PCR ran. Sequenced by immunoSEQ multiplex PCR; TCRdb stores in-frame clones only, minus some. The sample consists of around 130,000 clones, roughly 79% of them appearing once. The sequenced sample consisted of PBMCs. The receptors come from a woman aged 40 to 55 in good health and CMV-seronegative.

The chain recombines TRBV9 with TRBJ1-2; no firm D call. Trimming removed 0 bases from V and 4 bases from J, with 7 bases in between. CDR1 SGDLS and CDR2 YYNGEE come from the germline V gene. This CDR3 has 13 residues. CDR3 coding DNA: TGTGCCAGCAGCGTAGATGAGGGCTATGGCTACACCTTC. It yields the protein CASSVDEGYGYTF.

This chain joins TRBV11-2 and TRBJ2-1; 9 bases align to TRBD1. CDR1 SGHAT and CDR2 FQNNGV come from the germline V gene. V shed 5 bases, J shed 4 bases, and the junction held 9 bases outside the gene matches. CDR3 length equals 16 residues. The CDR3 region is CASSHNTGGEYNEQFF. The DNA of the CDR3 is TGTGCCAGCAGCCATAATACAGGGGGCGAGTACAATGAGCAGTTCTTC.

The rearrangement links TRBV9 to TRBJ1-2; TRBD1 might be the D (6 bases). The CDR3 spans 15 residues. V dropped 7 bases and J dropped 0 bases, with 16 bases sitting between them. Germline-derived CDR1 and CDR2 are SGDLS and YYNGEE. CDR3 sequence: CASLPDRQANYGYTF. In DNA, the CDR3 is TGTGCCAGCCTTCCGGACCGACAGGCTAACTATGGCTACACCTTC.

The rearrangement joins TRBV28 to TRBJ2-5; no clear D gene. The CDR3 has 12 amino acids. The ends were cut back, 4 bases at V and 1 base at J, with 4 bases in the middle. The germline CDR1 and CDR2 sequences are MDHEN and SYDVKM. CDR3 in amino acids: CASSSTQETQYF. DNA of the CDR3: TGTGCCAGCAGTTCTACCCAAGAGACCCAGTACTTC. Based on the CDR3 plus reference TRBV28 and TRBJ2-5, the full variable domain is DVKVTQSSRYLVKRTGEKVFLECVQDMDHENMFWYRQDPGLGLRLIYFSYDVKMKEKGDIPEGYSVSREKKERFSLILESASTNQTSMYLCASSSTQETQYFGPGTRLLVL.

V and J are TRBV6-1 and TRBJ1-1; TRBD1 matches at 7 bases. This CDR3 has 13 residues. J lost 1 base, V lost 7 bases, and 3 bases had no gene match. Germline V gene sequence: CDR1 MNHNS, CDR2 SASEGT. CDR3 coding DNA: TGTGCCAGCATTGACAGGGAGAACACTGAAGCTTTCTTT. Its translation: CASIDRENTEAFF.

A few counts support this clone. This rearrangement joins TRBV7-6 to TRBJ1-1; possible D gene TRBD1, 6 bases. The germline gives CDR1 SGHVS, CDR2 FNYEAQ. There are 15 residues in the CDR3. Trimming pared 5 bases from V and 6 bases from J, leaving 19 bases between. This chain's CDR3 is CASSVTGTPDSEAFF. The DNA of the CDR3 is TGTGCCAGCAGCGTCACAGGGACCCCAGATTCTGAAGCTTTCTTT.

The rearrangement uses TRBV7-9 and TRBJ2-7; 15 bases line up with TRBD2. The CDR3 has 15 amino acids. Germline V gene lookup returns CDR1 SEHNR and CDR2 FQNEAQ (reference sequence). The V gene end was trimmed by 6 bases and the J gene end by 6 bases; junction bases not matched to a gene: 6. The CDR3 spells CASRAGLAGGVEQYF. As DNA, the CDR3 is TGTGCCAGCAGGGCGGGACTAGCGGGGGGCGTCGAGCAGTACTTC.

The V call is TRBV7-8, the J call TRBJ2-7; unclear D gene. Germline V CDR1 and CDR2: SGHVS, FQNEAQ. V lost 5 bases and J 0 bases, leaving 5 bases between the germline ends. CDR3 length: 12 residues. CDR3 coding DNA: TGTGCCAGCAGCCGTATCTCCTACGAGCAGTACTTC. Residues: CASSRISYEQYF.

The chain has TRBV18 and TRBJ2-1; D uncertain. This CDR3 region has 13 residues. The germline gives CDR1 KGHSH, CDR2 LQKENI. With 6 bases removed from V and 0 bases from J, the gap between germline ends came to 6 bases. The CDR3 DNA reads TGTGCCAGCTCCTACTCCTCCTACAATGAGCAGTTCTTC. It is translated as CASSYSSYNEQFF.

The chain has TRBV7-2 and TRBJ2-5; 7 positions match TRBD2. J lost 9 bases, V lost 1 base, and 11 bases had no gene match. The CDR3 has 15 residues. Germline V gene data show CDR1 as SGHTA and CDR2 as FQGNSA. CDR3 coding DNA: TGTGCCAGCAGCTTAGGGCACAGCGGGGTGTGGTCCCAGTACTTC. Its translation: CASSLGHSGVWSQYF.

About this clone: In the same sample, other DNA sequences code for this CDR3. V gene TRBV18 combines with J gene TRBJ2-5; 8 bases map to TRBD2. Looked up from germline, CDR1 is KGHSH and CDR2 is LQKENI. Trimming took 0 bases from V and 4 from J; bases not matched to a gene: 1. CDR3 size: 14 residues. CDR3 DNA: TGTGCCAGCTCACCACCCCGGGGGGGAGAGACCCAGTACTTC. Its protein is CASSPPRGGETQYF.

This sequence joins TRBV10-2 and TRBJ1-1, with 7 positions matching TRBD1. Trimming removed 2 bases from V and 1 base from J; junction bases left unmatched: 4. Germline values: CDR1 WSHSY, CDR2 SAAADI. CDR3 length: 15 residues. CDR3: CASSEEGARNTEAFF. For the CDR3, the DNA is TGCGCCAGCAGTGAGGAGGGGGCGAGGAACACTGAAGCTTTCTTT.

The gene calls are TRBV14 and TRBJ1-2; tentative D call: TRBD1 (6 bases). CDR1 SGHDN and CDR2 FVKESK come from the germline V gene. The CDR3 extends over 15 amino acids. The V end lost 6 bases, the J end lost 4 bases, and 18 bases lay between the germline ends. CDR3 residues: CASSDLALDSYGYTF. The CDR3, as DNA: TGTGCCAGCAGTGACCTCGCGCTGGACAGCTATGGCTACACCTTC.

This rearrangement joins TRBV28 to TRBJ2-7; 8 nucleotides agree with TRBD2. J gave up 10 bases and V 7 bases, and 12 bases lay outside the gene matches. The germline V gene encodes CDR1 MDHEN and CDR2 SYDVKM. The CDR3 extends over 13 amino acids. CDR3 protein: CASTRGGRGEQYF. Written as DNA, the CDR3 is TGTGCCAGCACCCGTGGCGGGCGGGGGGAACAGTACTTC.

This chain connects TRBV14 to TRBJ2-7, with TRBD1 matching 8 bases. J was trimmed by 4 bases and V by 1 base; bases with no gene match: 9. Germline assignment: CDR1 SGHDN and CDR2 FVKESK. This CDR3 has 16 amino acids. CDR3 in amino acids: CASSQVPGGAIYEQYF. The CDR3 DNA sequence: TGTGCCAGCAGCCAAGTTCCAGGGGGCGCGATATACGAGCAGTACTTC.

The chain carries TRBV5-1 and TRBJ1-3; 9 bases are a match to TRBD1. The germline CDR1 and CDR2 sequences are SGHRS and YFSETQ. After removal of 3 bases from V and 15 bases from J, the junction contained 13 bases not matched to a gene. The CDR3 has 14 residues. The CDR3, as DNA: TGCGCCAGCAGCTCGGACAGGGGCCCCGGAACGGAATATTTT. Residues: CASSSDRGPGTEYF.

This clone was picked up one time. The CDR3 DNA reads TGTGGGAGCAGGGGCCAGTTGCCAGATACGCAGTATTTT. Residues: CGSRGQLPDTQYF. J is TRBJ2-3 and V is TRBV28; a possible D gene is TRBD1 (6 bases). The CDR3 is 13 residues long. Germline V gives CDR1 MDHEN, CDR2 SYDVKM. The full variable domain, with the rest looked up from reference TRBV28 and TRBJ2-3, is DVKVTQSSRYLVKRTGEKVFLECVQDMDHENMFWYRQDPGLGLRLIYFSYDVKMKEKGDIPEGYSVSREKKERFSLILESASTNQTSMYLCGSRGQLPDTQYFGPGTRLTVL.

The chain links TRBV11-1 to TRBJ2-1; 8 bases line up with TRBD1. The junction had 4 bases not matched to a gene; V was cut back by 1 base and J by 5 bases. This CDR3 has 15 residues. The V gene's germline CDR1 is SGHAT and CDR2 FQDESV (reference sequence). The CDR3 DNA reads as TGTGCCAGCAGCTTAGATGGGACAGGTGACAATGAGCAGTTCTTC. Translating gives CASSLDGTGDNEQFF.

The chain uses TRBV11-2 and TRBJ2-2; 10 nucleotides match TRBD2. The CDR3 extends over 19 amino acids. Germline V gene data show CDR1 as SGHAT and CDR2 as FQNNGV. With V trimmed by 2 bases and J by 4 bases, 13 bases remained unmatched. The CDR3 DNA sequence: TGTGCCAGCAGCTTAAATGTCCCTAGCGGGGGATCAGGCACCGGGGAGCTGTTTTTT. Translated, it gives CASSLNVPSGGSGTGELFF.

The chain carries TRBV5-1 and TRBJ1-6; 7 bases map to TRBD1. The CDR3 totals 17 residues. Trimming removed 0 bases from V and 6 bases from J; junction bases left unmatched: 9. CDR1 SGHRS and CDR2 YFSETQ come from the germline V gene. In DNA form, the CDR3 reads TGCGCCAGCAGCTTGGGACAGGGAAGAAATTTTAATTCACCCCTCCACTTT. This gives the protein CASSLGQGRNFNSPLHF.

The chain has TRBV29-1 and TRBJ1-1, with D possibly being TRBD1 (5 bases). The CDR3 has 13 amino acids. Trimming took 2 bases from V and 3 from J, leaving 10 bases between them. Germline loops: CDR1 SQVTM, CDR2 ANQGSEA. The CDR3 here is CSVERGSDTEAFF. In nucleotides, the CDR3 is TGCAGCGTTGAAAGGGGAAGCGACACTGAAGCTTTCTTT.

This clone appeared once. This chain joins TRBV7-2 and TRBJ2-7; 10 bases map to TRBD2. V was pared by 5 bases and J by 2 bases, with 3 bases of the junction left unmatched. The V gene's germline CDR1 is SGHTA and CDR2 FQGNSA. The CDR3 consists of 14 residues. CDR3 DNA sequence: TGTGCCAGCAGCCCTAGCGGGAGTCCCTACGAGCAGTACTTC. It yields the protein CASSPSGSPYEQYF.

The J gene is TRBJ2-7, the V gene TRBV4-2, with 7 bases matching TRBD2. From germline, CDR1 is LGHNA and CDR2 YNFKEQ. V shed 4 bases and J 1 base; nucleotides not matched to a gene: 7. CDR3 length: 15 amino acids. In nucleotides, the CDR3 is TGTGCCAGCAGCCCACGGGGAGGGAGTTCCTACGAGCAGTACTTC. Its protein product is CASSPRGGSSYEQYF.

Worth noting for this clone: One junction end disagrees with the germline gene, perhaps due to a read error. This sequence joins TRBV13 and TRBJ1-3, with D maybe TRBD1 (6 bases). Looked up from germline, CDR1 is PRHDT and CDR2 is FYEKMQ (reference sequence). The CDR3 is made up of 18 amino acids. The CDR3 protein is CASSLMKFTGSSGNAIYF. In DNA, the CDR3 is TGTGCCAGCAGCTTGATGAAATTTACAGGGTCCTCTGGAAACGCCATATATTTT.

The chain carries TRBV27 and TRBJ2-3; 7 bases fit TRBD2. Per germline, CDR1 MNHEY and CDR2 SMNVEV (reference sequence). CDR3 size: 15 residues. V shed 5 bases and J 0 bases; nucleotides not matched to a gene: 5. CDR3 sequence reads: CASSTLAGSTDTQYF. The CDR3 nucleotides are TGTGCCAGCAGTACCTTAGCGGGTAGCACAGATACGCAGTATTTT.

The V call is TRBV6-5, the J call TRBJ2-1, with D maybe TRBD2 (5 bases). Germline-derived CDR1 and CDR2 are MNHEY and SVGAGI. Trimming took 2 bases from V and 9 from J, leaving 14 bases between them. The CDR3 runs to 14 residues. CDR3: CASSYQRMAGEQFF. The CDR3 DNA sequence: TGTGCCAGCAGTTACCAGCGGATGGCGGGTGAGCAGTTCTTC.

This chain connects TRBV6-1 to TRBJ1-1, with D possibly matching TRBD1 (6 bases). The CDR3 runs to 13 residues. V was shortened by 8 bases and J by 0 bases, with 10 bases between the two germline ends. Looked up from germline, CDR1 is MNHNS and CDR2 is SASEGT. The CDR3 region has the DNA TGTGCCAGCCGGGACAAGGTGAACACTGAAGCTTTCTTT. This encodes CASRDKVNTEAFF.

This clone was observed a single time. The chain recombines TRBV19 with TRBJ2-1, with 10 bases matching TRBD2. Germline trimming cut 5 bases from V and 15 bases from J; bases unmatched to any gene: 4. CDR1 LNHDA and CDR2 SQIVND come from the germline V gene (reference sequence). This CDR3 contains 11 residues. Written as DNA, the CDR3 is TGTGCCAGTAGTTTAGCGGGAGGAACGTTCTTC. Residues: CASSLAGGTFF. The full variable domain, completed using reference TRBV19 and TRBJ2-1, is DGGITQSPKYLFRKEGQNVTLSCEQNLNHDAMYWYRQDPGQGLRLIYYSQIVNDFQKGDIAEGYSVSREKKESFPLTVTSAQKNPTAFYLCASSLAGGTFFGPGTRLTVL.

J is TRBJ1-6 and V is TRBV6-5, with D possibly TRBD1 on 6 matching bases. The germline CDR1 and CDR2 sequences are MNHEY and SVGAGI. Trimming removed 7 bases at V and 4 bases at J, with 14 bases between. This CDR3 contains 15 residues. The CDR3 loop reads CASKSGVLYNSPLHF. CDR3 coding DNA: TGTGCCAGCAAGTCAGGGGTACTTTATAATTCACCCCTCCACTTT.